This record concerns one T cell receptor beta chain sequence. Investigators sought sequencing depths of between 1 in 200,000 and 1 in 1 million T cells. Using immunoSEQ multiplex PCR, the repertoire was profiled, and TCRdb retains in-frame clones only, with some absent. Here the sample spans a few hundred thousand clones, roughly 67% being singletons. This record belongs to a study of cytotoxic CD8 clonotypes in ibrutinib-treated CLL. The CDR3 contains 16 residues. Germline values: CDR1 SEHNR, CDR2 FQNEAQ (reference sequence). The V gene lost 5 bases and the J gene lost 0 bases, with 14 bases spanning the gap.

The source material was PBMCs, sampled after 36 months of ibrutinib treatment. The V and J genes are TRBV7-9 and TRBJ1-3, with D possibly being TRBD1 (5 bases). This receptor was obtained from a human donor with chronic lymphocytic leukemia. The CDR3 loop reads CASSGRDLGSGNTIYF. The CDR3 nucleotides are TGTGCCAGCAGCGGGCGGGACCTAGGCTCTGGAAACACCATATATTTT.